This T cell receptor (beta chain) emerged from a study of blood T cell repertoires in COVID-19. Turning to the study itself: T cells, B-cell-depleted T cells, or PBMCs supplied cDNA or gDNA.

Clones were sequenced by immunoSEQ multiplex PCR, and TCRdb holds only the in-frame ones, with some missing. The sample carries about 88,000 clones, roughly 84% recorded once. This TCR was recovered from a woman aged 70-85 years with acute or convalescent COVID-19. Sequenced sample: peripheral blood.

This CDR3 is CASSKNRGRWVNTEAFF. The CDR3 DNA sequence: TGTGCCAGTAGTAAGAACAGGGGGCGATGGGTGAACACTGAAGCTTTCTTT. This chain connects TRBV19 to TRBJ1-1, with 9 bases that match TRBD1. The germline V gene encodes CDR1 LNHDA and CDR2 SQIVND (reference sequence). The CDR3 spans 17 residues. The ends lost 4 bases at V and 0 bases at J; junction bases unmatched: 9.